This TCR beta chain was sequenced during a study of cytomegalovirus exposure and HLA in healthy donors. On this clone itself: Its antigen is as yet unknown.

CDR1 and CDR2 (germline): SQVTM, ANQGSEA. This CDR3 is 15 amino acids long. The PCR had 60 Vbeta and 13 Jbeta primers. The data were produced by immunoSEQ multiplex PCR, yet TCRdb's version contains in-frame clones alone and is incomplete. The sample has under 200,000 clones, 80% seen once. Overall study results and limits: Later analysis reportedly placed an Asian-associated ancestry cluster below the roughly 700-donor mean in N-insertions. Immune exposure was documented only through CMV serostatus.

Source material: PBMCs. V and J are TRBV29-1 and TRBJ2-6; unclear D gene. This clonotype was obtained from a woman in her forties or fifties in good health and CMV-seronegative. This chain's CDR3 is CSASEISSGANVLTF. CDR3 bases: TGCAGTGCGTCTGAGATCTCTTCTGGGGCCAACGTCCTGACTTTC.